The rows below give T cell receptor beta chains drawn from one sample of a study of T-cell memory formation after mild COVID-19. TCRdb reprocessed the 5' RACE reads via MiXCR and lists one record per CDR3 protein. The table lists under 300,000 distinct CDR3 sequences, around 15% of them singletons. Specimen: PBMCs or a T cell subset sorted from them (not recorded which). The receptors stem from a man between 18 and 29 years old who had mild COVID-19 (a few samples of this study predate the infection). Cell type and time point are not known. Each CDR3 is given with its conserved first and last residue. Fields, in order: clone size, D gene, V gene, J gene, CDR3 DNA, CDR3 protein. A D gene is named only where the DNA matches it firmly. Not all rows give a size; the values are once, few, many and, for expanded clones, a class.

clone_size: many; d_call: TRBD2; v_call: TRBV10-3; j_call: TRBJ2-1; cdr3_nt: TGTGCCACCACTTCTAGCGGAGGGACTGAGCAGTTCTTC; cdr3_aa: CATTSSGGTEQFF
clone_size: few; d_call: NA; v_call: TRBV5-1; j_call: TRBJ2-5; cdr3_nt: TGCGCCAGCGGGGACCTCGAGTCCCAAGAGACCCAGTACTTC; cdr3_aa: CASGDLESQETQYF
clone_size: NA; d_call: NA; v_call: TRBV12-3/TRBV12-4; j_call: TRBJ1-1; cdr3_nt: TGTGCCAGCAGTTCAGGGGTCATCTTGAACACTGAAGCTTTCTTT; cdr3_aa: CASSSGVILNTEAFF
clone_size: NA; d_call: NA; v_call: TRBV29-1; j_call: TRBJ1-1; cdr3_nt: TGCAGCGTTTCAGGAGCTGAAGCTTTCTTT; cdr3_aa: CSVSGAEAFF
clone_size: NA; d_call: TRBD1; v_call: TRBV27; j_call: TRBJ2-3; cdr3_nt: TGTGCCAGCAGTTCGCGCGACAGGGGGCTCACAGATACGCAGTATTTT; cdr3_aa: CASSSRDRGLTDTQYF
clone_size: few; d_call: NA; v_call: TRBV20-1; j_call: TRBJ1-5; cdr3_nt: TGCAGTGCTAGCTCACAAGTTAGCAATCAGCCCCAGCATTTT; cdr3_aa: CSASSQVSNQPQHF
clone_size: many; d_call: NA; v_call: TRBV4-1; j_call: TRBJ2-5; cdr3_nt: TGCGCCAGCAGCCAAGATCCCCTGATACAAGAGACCCAGTACTTC; cdr3_aa: CASSQDPLIQETQYF
clone_size: NA; d_call: TRBD1; v_call: TRBV6-5; j_call: TRBJ1-2; cdr3_nt: TGTGCCAGCAGCTACGGACAGGGGAGGAACTATGGCTACACCTTC; cdr3_aa: CASSYGQGRNYGYTF
clone_size: many; d_call: NA; v_call: TRBV6-5; j_call: TRBJ2-2; cdr3_nt: NA; cdr3_aa: CASSYSPAGRTRGSCFF
clone_size: NA; d_call: NA; v_call: TRBV7-9; j_call: TRBJ1-5; cdr3_nt: TGTGCCAGCAGCTTAGGACAAAACAGGCAGCCCCAGCATTTT; cdr3_aa: CASSLGQNRQPQHF
clone_size: NA; d_call: NA; v_call: TRBV5-6; j_call: TRBJ1-1; cdr3_nt: TGTGCCAGCAGCAGAAGACAGAACACTGAAGCTTTCTTT; cdr3_aa: CASSRRQNTEAFF
clone_size: NA; d_call: NA; v_call: TRBV2; j_call: TRBJ2-5; cdr3_nt: TGTGCCACCAAAAGGATGGTGCAGACCCAGTACTTC; cdr3_aa: CATKRMVQTQYF
clone_size: NA; d_call: TRBD2; v_call: TRBV29-1; j_call: TRBJ2-5; cdr3_nt: TGCAGCGTTGATGGACTAGCGGGGGATCGGGAGACCCAGTACTTC; cdr3_aa: CSVDGLAGDRETQYF
clone_size: few; d_call: NA; v_call: TRBV10-3; j_call: TRBJ1-1; cdr3_nt: TGTGCCATCACCTTGACGGGACCAAACACTGAAGCTTTCTTT; cdr3_aa: CAITLTGPNTEAFF
clone_size: few; d_call: NA; v_call: TRBV27; j_call: TRBJ2-3; cdr3_nt: TGTGCCAGCAGTTCGCCACTAGCCTTCACAGATACGCAGTATTTT; cdr3_aa: CASSSPLAFTDTQYF
clone_size: few; d_call: NA; v_call: TRBV7-8; j_call: TRBJ2-6; cdr3_nt: TGTGCCAGCAGCCTACTGCGGACGGGTTCTGGGGCCAACGTCCTGACTTTC; cdr3_aa: CASSLLRTGSGANVLTF
clone_size: NA; d_call: TRBD2; v_call: TRBV7-2; j_call: TRBJ2-3; cdr3_nt: TGTGCCAGCAGCTCATCGATAGCGGGGGGGCGTTGGGATACGCAGTATTTT; cdr3_aa: CASSSSIAGGRWDTQYF
clone_size: NA; d_call: NA; v_call: TRBV6-6; j_call: TRBJ2-4; cdr3_nt: TGTGCCAGCAGATCCGGATACATTCAGTACTTC; cdr3_aa: CASRSGYIQYF
clone_size: NA; d_call: NA; v_call: TRBV29-1; j_call: TRBJ2-5; cdr3_nt: TGCAGCGTTGAATTTGGAGAGACCCAGTACTTC; cdr3_aa: CSVEFGETQYF
clone_size: NA; d_call: TRBD1; v_call: TRBV14; j_call: TRBJ2-5; cdr3_nt: TGTGCCAGCAGCGACGACAGGGGGCGATTGGAGACCCAGTACTTC; cdr3_aa: CASSDDRGRLETQYF
clone_size: NA; d_call: TRBD1; v_call: TRBV27; j_call: TRBJ2-7; cdr3_nt: TGTGCCAGCAGGAATACAGGGGGCCGCTACGAGCAGTACTTC; cdr3_aa: CASRNTGGRYEQYF
clone_size: NA; d_call: TRBD1; v_call: TRBV7-2; j_call: TRBJ1-1; cdr3_nt: TGTGCCAGCAGCGAGACAGGGTCTCGTCCCCTCCCTGAAGCTTTCTTT; cdr3_aa: CASSETGSRPLPEAFF
clone_size: NA; d_call: TRBD2; v_call: TRBV3-1; j_call: TRBJ2-1; cdr3_nt: TGTGCCAGCAGCCAAGAGGGCGGGAGCGAGCAGTTCTTC; cdr3_aa: CASSQEGGSEQFF
clone_size: few; d_call: NA; v_call: TRBV7-9; j_call: TRBJ2-7; cdr3_nt: TGTGCCAGCAGCCCTCCCTTGCAGTACGAGCAGTACTTC; cdr3_aa: CASSPPLQYEQYF
clone_size: many; d_call: NA; v_call: TRBV5-1; j_call: TRBJ2-3; cdr3_nt: TGCGCCAGCAGCTCGACCTTCACAGATACGCAGTATTTT; cdr3_aa: CASSSTFTDTQYF
clone_size: NA; d_call: NA; v_call: TRBV4-3; j_call: TRBJ1-4; cdr3_nt: TGCGCCAGCAGCGAAACACAGGGCTTTTTGCAAAGCCGTGAAAAACTGTTTTTT; cdr3_aa: CASSETQGFLQSREKLFF
clone_size: NA; d_call: NA; v_call: TRBV5-5; j_call: TRBJ2-1; cdr3_nt: TGTGCCAGCAGCTTGGTCCTTGATAAGCAGTTCTTC; cdr3_aa: CASSLVLDKQFF
clone_size: NA; d_call: NA; v_call: TRBV12-3/TRBV12-4; j_call: TRBJ1-2; cdr3_nt: TGTGCCAGCAGTTTAAGAAGAATCTATGGCTACACCTTC; cdr3_aa: CASSLRRIYGYTF
clone_size: NA; d_call: NA; v_call: TRBV12-3/TRBV12-4; j_call: TRBJ1-6; cdr3_nt: TGTGCCAGCAGTTTCACAGCTAATTCACCCCTCCACTTT; cdr3_aa: CASSFTANSPLHF
clone_size: NA; d_call: NA; v_call: TRBV5-1; j_call: TRBJ2-3; cdr3_nt: TGCGCCAGCAACCCCCGACCTGAGCCGGTGGAGGGCGCAGATACGCAGTATTTT; cdr3_aa: CASNPRPEPVEGADTQYF
clone_size: NA; d_call: NA; v_call: TRBV5-5; j_call: TRBJ2-2; cdr3_nt: TGTGCCAGCAGCTTGGTGCGAGCCGGGGAGCTGTTTTTT; cdr3_aa: CASSLVRAGELFF
clone_size: few; d_call: NA; v_call: TRBV20-1; j_call: TRBJ2-3; cdr3_nt: TGCAGTGCTCATCCCCAATTCGGGGCTAGCACAGATACGCAGTATTTT; cdr3_aa: CSAHPQFGASTDTQYF
clone_size: few; d_call: TRBD1; v_call: TRBV5-5; j_call: TRBJ1-4; cdr3_nt: TGTGCCAGCAGCTTGGAAGGGGGACAGGGTGAAAAACTGTTTTTT; cdr3_aa: CASSLEGGQGEKLFF
clone_size: few; d_call: TRBD1; v_call: TRBV7-9; j_call: TRBJ1-1; cdr3_nt: TGTGCCAGCAGCTCCAGGGGGGGCTTGACTGAAGCTTTCTTT; cdr3_aa: CASSSRGGLTEAFF
clone_size: few; d_call: TRBD2; v_call: TRBV7-9; j_call: TRBJ2-3; cdr3_nt: TGTGCCAGCCCGGGGGGAAATACGCAGTATTTT; cdr3_aa: CASPGGNTQYF
clone_size: NA; d_call: NA; v_call: TRBV12-5; j_call: TRBJ2-2; cdr3_nt: TGTGCTAGTGGTAAAATCATGAACACCGGGGAGCTGTTTTTT; cdr3_aa: CASGKIMNTGELFF
clone_size: many; d_call: NA; v_call: TRBV2; j_call: TRBJ2-5; cdr3_nt: TGCGCCAGCAGGACAGACCAAGAGACCCAGTACTTC; cdr3_aa: CASRTDQETQYF
clone_size: few; d_call: NA; v_call: TRBV29-1; j_call: TRBJ2-1; cdr3_nt: TGCAGCGTCCGGGTCAACTACAATGAGCAGTTCTTC; cdr3_aa: CSVRVNYNEQFF
clone_size: few; d_call: NA; v_call: TRBV11-2; j_call: TRBJ2-2; cdr3_nt: TGTGCCAGCAGCCAAGGACCAGCTGGGGAGCTGTTTTTT; cdr3_aa: CASSQGPAGELFF
clone_size: few; d_call: NA; v_call: TRBV4-3; j_call: TRBJ1-3; cdr3_nt: TGCGCCAGCAGCCAATATTTACCGGGACCCTCTGGAAACACCATATATTTT; cdr3_aa: CASSQYLPGPSGNTIYF
clone_size: NA; d_call: TRBD1; v_call: TRBV20-1; j_call: TRBJ1-6; cdr3_nt: TGCAGTGCGCGGATACAGGGGGCTTTAGTCCCCCTCCACTTT; cdr3_aa: CSARIQGALVPLHF
clone_size: many; d_call: NA; v_call: TRBV6-1; j_call: TRBJ2-3; cdr3_nt: TGTGCCAGCAGTGAGCTTCATCTTACCACAGATACGCAGTATTTT; cdr3_aa: CASSELHLTTDTQYF
clone_size: NA; d_call: NA; v_call: TRBV6-1; j_call: TRBJ1-2; cdr3_nt: TGTGCCAGCAGTGAGGGACCGGCCCGCTATGGCTACACCTTC; cdr3_aa: CASSEGPARYGYTF
clone_size: many; d_call: NA; v_call: TRBV12-3/TRBV12-4; j_call: TRBJ2-1; cdr3_nt: TGTGCCAGCAGTCAATTCAATGAGCAGTTCTTC; cdr3_aa: CASSQFNEQFF